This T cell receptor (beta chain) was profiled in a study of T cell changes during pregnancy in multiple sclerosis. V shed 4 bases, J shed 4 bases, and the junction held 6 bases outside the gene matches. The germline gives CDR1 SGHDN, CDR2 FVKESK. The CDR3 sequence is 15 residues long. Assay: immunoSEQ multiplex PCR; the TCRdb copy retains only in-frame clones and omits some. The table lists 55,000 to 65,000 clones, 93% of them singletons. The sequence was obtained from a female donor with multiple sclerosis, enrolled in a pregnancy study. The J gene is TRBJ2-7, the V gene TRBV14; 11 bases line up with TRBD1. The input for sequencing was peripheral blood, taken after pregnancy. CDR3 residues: CASSPIRDRGYEQYF. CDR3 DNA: TGTGCCAGCAGCCCAATCCGGGACAGGGGGTACGAGCAGTACTTC.